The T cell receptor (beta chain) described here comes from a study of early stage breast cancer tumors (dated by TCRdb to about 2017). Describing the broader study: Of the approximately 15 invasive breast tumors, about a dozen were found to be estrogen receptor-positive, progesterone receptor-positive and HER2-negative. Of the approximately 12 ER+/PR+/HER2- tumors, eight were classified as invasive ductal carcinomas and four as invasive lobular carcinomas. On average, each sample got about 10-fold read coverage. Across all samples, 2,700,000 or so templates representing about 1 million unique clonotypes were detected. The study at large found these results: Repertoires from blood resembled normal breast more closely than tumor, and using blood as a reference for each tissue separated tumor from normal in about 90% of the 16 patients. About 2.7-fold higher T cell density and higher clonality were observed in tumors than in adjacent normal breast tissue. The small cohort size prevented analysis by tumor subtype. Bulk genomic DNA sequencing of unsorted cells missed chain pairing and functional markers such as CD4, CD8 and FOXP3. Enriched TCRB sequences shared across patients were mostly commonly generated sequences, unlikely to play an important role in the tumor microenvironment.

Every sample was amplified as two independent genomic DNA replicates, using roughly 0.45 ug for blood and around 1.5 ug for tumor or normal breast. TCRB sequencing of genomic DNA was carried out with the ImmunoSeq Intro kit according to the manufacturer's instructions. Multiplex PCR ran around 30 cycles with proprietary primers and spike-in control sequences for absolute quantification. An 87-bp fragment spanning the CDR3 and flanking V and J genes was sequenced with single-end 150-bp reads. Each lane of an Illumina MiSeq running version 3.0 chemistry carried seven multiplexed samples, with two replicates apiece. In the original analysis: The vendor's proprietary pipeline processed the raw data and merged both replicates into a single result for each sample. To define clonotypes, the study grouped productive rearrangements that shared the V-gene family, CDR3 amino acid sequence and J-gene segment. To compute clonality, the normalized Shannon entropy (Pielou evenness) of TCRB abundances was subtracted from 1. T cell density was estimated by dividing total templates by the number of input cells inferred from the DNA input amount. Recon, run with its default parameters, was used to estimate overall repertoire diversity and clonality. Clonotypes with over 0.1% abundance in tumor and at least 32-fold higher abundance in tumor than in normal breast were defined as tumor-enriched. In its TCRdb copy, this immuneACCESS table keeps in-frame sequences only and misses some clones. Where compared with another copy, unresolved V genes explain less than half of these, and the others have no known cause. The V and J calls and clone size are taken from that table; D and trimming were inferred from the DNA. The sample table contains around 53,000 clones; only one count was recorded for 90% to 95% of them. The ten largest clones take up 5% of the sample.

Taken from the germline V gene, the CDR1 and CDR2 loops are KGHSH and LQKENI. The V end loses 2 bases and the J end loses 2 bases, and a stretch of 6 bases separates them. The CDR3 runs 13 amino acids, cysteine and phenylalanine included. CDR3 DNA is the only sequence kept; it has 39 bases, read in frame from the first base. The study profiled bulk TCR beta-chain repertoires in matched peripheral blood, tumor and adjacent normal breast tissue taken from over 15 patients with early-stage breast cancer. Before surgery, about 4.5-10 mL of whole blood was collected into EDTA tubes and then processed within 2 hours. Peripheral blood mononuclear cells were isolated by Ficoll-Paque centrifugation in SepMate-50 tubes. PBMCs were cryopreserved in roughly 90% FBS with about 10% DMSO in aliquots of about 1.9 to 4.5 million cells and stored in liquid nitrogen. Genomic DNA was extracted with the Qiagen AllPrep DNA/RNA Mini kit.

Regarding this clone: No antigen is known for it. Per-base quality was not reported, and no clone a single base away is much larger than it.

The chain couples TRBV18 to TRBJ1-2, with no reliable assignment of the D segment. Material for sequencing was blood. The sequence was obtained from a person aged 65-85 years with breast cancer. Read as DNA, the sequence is TGTGCCAGCTCACCAAGCGTCAACTATGGCTACACCTTC. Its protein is CASSPSVNYGYTF.